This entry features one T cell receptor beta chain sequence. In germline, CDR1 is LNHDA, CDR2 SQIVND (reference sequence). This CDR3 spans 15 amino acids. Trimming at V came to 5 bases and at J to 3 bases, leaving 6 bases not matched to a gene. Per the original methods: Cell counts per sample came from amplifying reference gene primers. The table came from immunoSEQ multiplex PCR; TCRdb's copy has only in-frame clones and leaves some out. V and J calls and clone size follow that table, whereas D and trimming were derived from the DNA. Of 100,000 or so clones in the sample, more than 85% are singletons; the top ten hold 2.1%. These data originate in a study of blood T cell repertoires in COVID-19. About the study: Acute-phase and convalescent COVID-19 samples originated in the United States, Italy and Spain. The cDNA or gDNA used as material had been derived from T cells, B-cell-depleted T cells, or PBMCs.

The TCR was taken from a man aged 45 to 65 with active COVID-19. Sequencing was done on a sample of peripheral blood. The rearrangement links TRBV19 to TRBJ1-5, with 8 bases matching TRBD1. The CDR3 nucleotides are TGTGCCAGTAGTGAGAGACAGGGGCCCAATCAGCCCCAGCATTTT. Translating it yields CASSERQGPNQPQHF.